The source of this T cell receptor (beta chain) is a study of blood T cell repertoires in COVID-19. Study overall: Donors in the United States, Italy and Spain gave samples during acute or convalescent COVID-19.

The length of the CDR3 is 15 residues. Trimming cost V 6 bases and J 1 base, with 15 bases left between them. Germline lookup yields CDR1 KGHSH and CDR2 LQKENI. Original handling: Nucleated cell counts were estimated from reference gene primer amplification. Clones were sequenced by immunoSEQ multiplex PCR, and TCRdb holds only the in-frame ones, with some missing. Clonal size and the V and J genes are those of that table, whereas D and trimming came from the DNA. This sample carries over 100,000 clones, 80% to 90% of them seen once, and the ten largest clones take about 4.5%. Followed over time, Seattle patients had been enrolled while infection was active.

This receptor was obtained from a man between 60 and 70 years old with COVID-19, enrolled during active disease. Sample: peripheral blood. This chain uses TRBV18 with TRBJ1-2; weak D call: TRBD1 (6 bases). The CDR3 region is CASSRGQSYNYGYTF. The CDR3 DNA is TGTGCCAGCTCCCGTGGACAGTCTTATAACTATGGCTACACCTTC.